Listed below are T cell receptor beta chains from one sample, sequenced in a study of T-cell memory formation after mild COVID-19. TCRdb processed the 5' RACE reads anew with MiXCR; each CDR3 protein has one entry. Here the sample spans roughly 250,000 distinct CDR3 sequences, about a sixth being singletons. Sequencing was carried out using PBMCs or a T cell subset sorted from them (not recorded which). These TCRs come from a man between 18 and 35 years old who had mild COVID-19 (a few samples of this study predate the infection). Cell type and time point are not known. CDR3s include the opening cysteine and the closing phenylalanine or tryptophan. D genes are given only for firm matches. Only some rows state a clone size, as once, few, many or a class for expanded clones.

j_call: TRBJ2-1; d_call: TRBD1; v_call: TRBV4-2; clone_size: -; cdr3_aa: CASSQPPGQSYNEQFF; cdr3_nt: TGTGCCAGCAGCCAGCCTCCGGGACAGTCCTACAATGAGCAGTTCTTC
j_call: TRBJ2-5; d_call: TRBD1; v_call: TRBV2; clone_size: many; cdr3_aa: CATQGWETQYF; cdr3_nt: TGTGCCACACAGGGGTGGGAGACCCAGTACTTC
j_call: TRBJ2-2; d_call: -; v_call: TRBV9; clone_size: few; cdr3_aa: CASSLSLAGAGELFF; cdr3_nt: TGTGCCAGCAGCTTATCACTAGCCGGGGCCGGGGAGCTGTTTTTT
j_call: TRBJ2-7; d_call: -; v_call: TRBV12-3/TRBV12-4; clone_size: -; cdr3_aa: CASVHPGSYEQYF; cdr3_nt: TGTGCCAGCGTCCACCCTGGGTCTTACGAGCAGTACTTC
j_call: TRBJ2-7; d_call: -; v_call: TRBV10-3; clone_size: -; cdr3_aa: CAISEVQGSSYEQYF; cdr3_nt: TGTGCCATCAGTGAAGTGCAGGGAAGTTCCTACGAGCAGTACTTC
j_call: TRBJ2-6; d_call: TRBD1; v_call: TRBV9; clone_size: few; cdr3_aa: CASSTRTGSGANVLTF; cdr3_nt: TGTGCCAGCAGCACACGGACAGGGTCTGGGGCCAACGTCCTGACTTTC
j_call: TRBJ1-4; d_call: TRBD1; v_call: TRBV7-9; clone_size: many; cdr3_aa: CASTQTSTGNEKLFF; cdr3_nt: TGTGCCAGCACCCAAACATCGACAGGGAATGAAAAACTGTTTTTT
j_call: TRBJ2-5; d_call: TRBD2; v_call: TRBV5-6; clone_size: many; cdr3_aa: CASSRDSGTSGRTQYF; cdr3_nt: TGTGCCAGCAGCAGGGACAGCGGGACTAGCGGGAGAACCCAGTACTTC
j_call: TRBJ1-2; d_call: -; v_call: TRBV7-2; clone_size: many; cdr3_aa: CASTPPTTAVYGYTF; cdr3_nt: TGTGCCAGCACCCCTCCCACGACAGCCGTCTATGGCTACACCTTC
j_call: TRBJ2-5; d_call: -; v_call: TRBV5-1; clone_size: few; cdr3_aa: CASSLTLRETQYF; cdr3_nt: TGCGCCAGCAGCTTGACGCTTCGGGAGACCCAGTACTTC
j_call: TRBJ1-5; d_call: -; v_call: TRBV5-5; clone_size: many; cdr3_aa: CASSYGANQPQHF; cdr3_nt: TGTGCCAGCAGCTACGGGGCCAATCAGCCCCAGCATTTT